This TCR beta chain came from a study of T cell responses to AZD1222 COVID-19 vaccine. The CDR3 covers 18 residues. Trimming removed 1 base at V and 0 bases at J, with 15 bases between. In germline, CDR1 is LGHNA, CDR2 YSLEER. Some clones are missing from TCRdb's copy, which holds only in-frame ones; the method was immunoSEQ multiplex PCR. Of approximately 150,000 clones in the sample, roughly 90% were seen once. This rearrangement joins TRBV4-3 to TRBJ1-4; D is ambiguous. This receptor was taken from an adult who received the MenACWY meningococcal vaccine as a control. The starting material was peripheral blood, obtained 28 days after the second dose of the MenACWY control vaccine. This CDR3 reads CASSQGGNALPTNEKLFF. Here the CDR3 DNA reads TGCGCCAGCAGCCAAGGTGGCAACGCGTTACCAACTAATGAAAAACTGTTTTTT.